This T cell receptor (beta chain) stems from a study of cytomegalovirus exposure and HLA in healthy donors. General study points: According to a subsequent analysis, TCR clusters identified in the first cohort showed a tendency to co-occur across the roughly 130 validation repertoires. Among the CMV-associated chains, a few were confirmed in vitro as specific for CMV antigens. The majority of TCR sequences were rare, yet some public TCRs appeared in many donors.

Here immunoSEQ multiplex PCR was the method, and the copy in TCRdb shows in-frame clones only, minus some. The data show about 130,000 clones, 89% seen once. Trimming cost V 5 bases and J 1 base, with 24 bases left between them. Germline lookup yields CDR1 PRHDT and CDR2 FYEKMQ (reference sequence). The CDR3 runs to 18 residues. Of note for this clone: Its antigen is as yet unknown.

This sequence joins TRBV13 and TRBJ2-7; D might be TRBD2 (6 bases). The receptor was derived from a young woman in good health and CMV-seronegative. The sequencing sample was made of PBMCs. The DNA of the CDR3 is TGTGCCAGCAGCGGTTTGGTTATCGGGGGTCTCAGGTCCTACGAGCAGTACTTC. Protein sequence: CASSGLVIGGLRSYEQYF.